This entry concerns a single T cell receptor (beta chain). What it recognizes is unknown. V lost 1 base, J lost 4 bases, and 10 bases stayed unmatched. Germline V CDR1 and CDR2: MGHRA, YSYEKL. The CDR3 covers 17 residues. The data originate from a study of identical twins. TCRdb independently ran MiXCR on the 5' RACE reads; one entry per CDR3 protein. Of 300,000 to 400,000 distinct CDR3 sequences listed, about 12% are singletons. General study findings and limits: Models, which agreed with sharing between unrelated individuals, nonetheless underestimated the out-of-frame TCR alpha sharing seen in monozygotic twins. Twins shared out-of-frame alpha sequences with excess low generation probability. Twins' surplus sharing was weaker for beta out-of-frame sequences.

These data were also filed under a second study, of yellow fever vaccine responses in identical twins. That study adds: Each twin's T cell response to the vaccine was reported to look partly convergent and partly personalized.

The receptor's source is a woman aged 18-35 years in good health. This chain connects TRBV4-1 to TRBJ2-7; 10 nucleotides match TRBD1. The sample was CD8+ T cells sorted from blood. CDR3 region: CASSQGFRDRGPYEQYF. The CDR3 DNA reads TGCGCCAGCAGCCAAGGATTCCGGGACAGGGGTCCTTACGAGCAGTACTTC.